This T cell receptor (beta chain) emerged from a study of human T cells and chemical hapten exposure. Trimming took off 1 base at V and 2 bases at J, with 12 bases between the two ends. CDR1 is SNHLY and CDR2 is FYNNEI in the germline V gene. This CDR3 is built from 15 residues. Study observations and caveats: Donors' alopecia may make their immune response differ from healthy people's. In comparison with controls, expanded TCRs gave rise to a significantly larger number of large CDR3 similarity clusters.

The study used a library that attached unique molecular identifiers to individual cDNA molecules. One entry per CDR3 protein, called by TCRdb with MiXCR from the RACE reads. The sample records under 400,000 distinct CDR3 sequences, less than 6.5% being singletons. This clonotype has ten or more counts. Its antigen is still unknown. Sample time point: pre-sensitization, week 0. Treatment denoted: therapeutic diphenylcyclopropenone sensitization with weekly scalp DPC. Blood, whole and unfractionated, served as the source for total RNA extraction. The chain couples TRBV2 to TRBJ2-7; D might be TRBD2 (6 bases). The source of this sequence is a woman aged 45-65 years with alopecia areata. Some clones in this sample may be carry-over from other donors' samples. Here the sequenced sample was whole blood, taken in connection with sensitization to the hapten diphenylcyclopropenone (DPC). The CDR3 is CASSEVSGVAYEQYF. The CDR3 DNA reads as TGTGCCAGCAGTGAAGTTTCGGGAGTGGCCTACGAGCAGTACTTC.